Included here is one TCR beta chain sequence, with context. As processed by the authors: Amplification with reference gene primers provided the estimates of nucleated cell counts. Sequencing was performed with immunoSEQ multiplex PCR; in TCRdb, only in-frame clones are kept and a portion is missing. D and trimming were read from the DNA, whereas the V and J calls and clone size are those reported in that table. Of over 200,000 clones listed, approximately 86% are singletons. CDR1 and CDR2 (germline): LNHDA, SQIVND (reference sequence). V shed 6 bases and J 6 bases; nucleotides not matched to a gene: 6. CDR3 length equals 14 residues. This record belongs to a study of blood T cell repertoires in COVID-19. About the study: There were acute and convalescent COVID-19 samples, and they came from the United States, Italy and Spain. Nucleic acid was either cDNA or gDNA, and it came from T cells, B-cell-depleted T cells, or PBMCs.

Sequencing input: peripheral blood. This clonotype was sampled from a middle-aged man with acute or convalescent COVID-19. The rearrangement links TRBV19 to TRBJ1-5, with TRBD1 matching 9 bases. The CDR3 region has the DNA TGTGCCAGTAGGAGACAGGGGGACTCTCAGCCCCAGCATTTT. This encodes CASRRQGDSQPQHF. The variable domain in full, completed from reference TRBV19 and TRBJ1-5, reads DGGITQSPKYLFRKEGQNVTLSCEQNLNHDAMYWYRQDPGQGLRLIYYSQIVNDFQKGDIAEGYSVSREKKESFPLTVTSAQKNPTAFYLCASRRQGDSQPQHFGDGTRLSIL.